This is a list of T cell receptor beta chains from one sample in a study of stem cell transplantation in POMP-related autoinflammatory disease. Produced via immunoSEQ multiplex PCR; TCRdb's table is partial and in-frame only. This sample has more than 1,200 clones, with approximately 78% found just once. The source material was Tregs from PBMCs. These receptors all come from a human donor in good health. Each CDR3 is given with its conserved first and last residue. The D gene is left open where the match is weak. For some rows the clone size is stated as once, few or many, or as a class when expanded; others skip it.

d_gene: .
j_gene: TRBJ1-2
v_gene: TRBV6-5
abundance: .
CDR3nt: TGTGCCAGCAGTTACGGGACAAACTATGGCTACACCTTC
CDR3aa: CASSYGTNYGYTF

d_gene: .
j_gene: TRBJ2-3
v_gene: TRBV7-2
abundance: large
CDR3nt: TGTGCCAGCAGCTTAAATGATGTGCAGTATTTT
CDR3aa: CASSLNDVQYF

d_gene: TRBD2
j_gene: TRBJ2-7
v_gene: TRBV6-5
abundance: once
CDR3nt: TGTGCCAGCAGTTACCGTGAGGGAGGGTACGAGCAGTACTTC
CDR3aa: CASSYREGGYEQYF

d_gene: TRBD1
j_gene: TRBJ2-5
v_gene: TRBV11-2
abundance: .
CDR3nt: TGTGCCAGCAGCTTATTTAGCAGGGGGCGGGAGACCCAGTACTTC
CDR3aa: CASSLFSRGRETQYF

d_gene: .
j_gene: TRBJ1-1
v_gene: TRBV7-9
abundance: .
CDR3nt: TGTGCCAGCAGCTTGTGGGGGGGCAACACTGAAGCTTTCTTT
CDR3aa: CASSLWGGNTEAFF

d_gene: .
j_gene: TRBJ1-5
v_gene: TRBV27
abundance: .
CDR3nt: TGTGCCAGCAGTTTAGTAGGGGGGAATAGCAATCAGCCCCAGCATTTT
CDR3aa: CASSLVGGNSNQPQHF

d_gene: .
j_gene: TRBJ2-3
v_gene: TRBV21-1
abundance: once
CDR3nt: TGTGCCAGCACCATTTCCAGACTAGCGGGGCCCTCCTGGTATACGCAGTATTTT
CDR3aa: CASTISRLAGPSWYTQYF

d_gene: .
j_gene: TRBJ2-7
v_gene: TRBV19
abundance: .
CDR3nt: TGTGCCAGTAGTCTGGACGGCTACGAGCAGTACTTC
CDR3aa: CASSLDGYEQYF

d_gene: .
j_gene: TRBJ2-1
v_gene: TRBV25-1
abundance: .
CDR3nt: TGTGCCAGCTCCCTTCGAAGGGCCGGCAATGAGCAGTTCTTC
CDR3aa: CASSLRRAGNEQFF

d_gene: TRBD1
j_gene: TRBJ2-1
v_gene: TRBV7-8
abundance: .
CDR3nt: TGTGCCAGCAGCGGACGGACAGGGCAGTTCTTC
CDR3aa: CASSGRTGQFF

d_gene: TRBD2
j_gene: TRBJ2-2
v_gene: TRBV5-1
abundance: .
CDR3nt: TGCGCCAGCAGCTTGTTCCCTAGCGGGGGGGCCCCCCGGGAGCTGTTTTTT
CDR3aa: CASSLFPSGGAPRELFF

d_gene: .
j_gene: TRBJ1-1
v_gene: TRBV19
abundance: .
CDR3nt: TGTGCCAGTAGTATAGGTGGAGGTCCGGCTTTCTTT
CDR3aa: CASSIGGGPAFF

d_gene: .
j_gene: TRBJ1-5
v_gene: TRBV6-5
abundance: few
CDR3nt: TGTGCCAGCAGGCCGGGACGGTATAGCAATCAGCCCCAGCATTTT
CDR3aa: CASRPGRYSNQPQHF

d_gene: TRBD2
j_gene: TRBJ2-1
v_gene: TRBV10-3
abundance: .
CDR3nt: TGTGCCATCAGTCGGACGACTAGCGGGAGCCCTCGTGATGAGCAGTTCTTC
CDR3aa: CAISRTTSGSPRDEQFF

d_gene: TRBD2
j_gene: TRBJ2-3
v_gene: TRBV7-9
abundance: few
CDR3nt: TGTGCCAGCAGCTCCGGGACTAGCGGGAGGGTGGCAGATACGCAGTATTTT
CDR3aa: CASSSGTSGRVADTQYF

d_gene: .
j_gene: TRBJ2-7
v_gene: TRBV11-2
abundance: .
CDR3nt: TGTGCCAGCAGCTTAGGAACAGGTTTATCCTACGAGCAGTACTTC
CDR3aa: CASSLGTGLSYEQYF

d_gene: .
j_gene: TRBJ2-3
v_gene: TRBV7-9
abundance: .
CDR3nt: TGTGCCAGCAGTCGCGGGGACCGGAGTACAGATACGCAGTATTTT
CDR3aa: CASSRGDRSTDTQYF